The rows below give T cell receptor beta chains drawn from one sample of a study of OX40 agonist ivuxolimab in advanced cancers. Assay: immunoSEQ multiplex PCR; the TCRdb copy retains only in-frame clones and omits some. The data hold 72,000 or so clones, with about 80% observed a single time. The input for sequencing was CD4+ or CD8+ T cells sorted from blood, taken in a trial of the OX40 agonist ivuxolimab. The receptors originated from an adult with an advanced solid tumor such as melanoma, head and neck, liver or kidney cancer. CDR3s include the opening cysteine and the closing phenylalanine or tryptophan. Each record gives: J gene, V gene, D gene, clone size, CDR3 protein, CDR3 DNA. The D gene is left open where the match is weak. Clone size is given for some rows only: seen once, a few or many times, or a class if the clone is expanded.

TRBJ1-5 TRBV30 TRBD1 few CAWRRPGQGRQPQHF TGTGCCTGGAGACGCCCGGGACAGGGAAGACAGCCCCAGCATTTT
TRBJ2-3 TRBV5-1 - - CASTGLSSTDTQYF TGCGCCAGCACCGGACTCTCGAGCACAGATACGCAGTATTTT
TRBJ1-4 TRBV30 TRBD1 - CAWSVRTGFEANEKLFF TGTGCCTGGAGTGTCCGGACAGGGTTTGAAGCTAATGAAAAACTGTTTTTT
TRBJ2-7 TRBV18 - - CASSLGSYEQYF TGTGCCAGCTCACTTGGGAGCTACGAGCAGTACTTC
TRBJ2-7 TRBV2 - - CASSGGGVAGQYF TGTGCCAGCAGTGGCGGCGGAGTAGCCGGGCAGTACTTC
TRBJ1-4 TRBV29-1 - - CSVGGPGNEKLFF TGCAGCGTTGGGGGGCCAGGTAATGAAAAACTGTTTTTT
TRBJ2-5 TRBV21-1 - - CASSKVAPYQETQYF TGTGCCAGCAGCAAAGTCGCACCGTACCAAGAGACCCAGTACTTC
TRBJ2-1 TRBV29-1 - few CSVATSTANEQFF TGCAGCGTGGCTACCTCCACTGCGAATGAGCAGTTCTTC
TRBJ1-2 TRBV7-8 - - CASSRDGEGYTF TGTGCCAGCAGCCGAGACGGAGAAGGCTACACCTTC
TRBJ1-1 TRBV2 - - CASPSEGRDYMNTEAFF TGTGCCAGCCCCTCGGAGGGGCGCGATTATATGAACACTGAAGCTTTCTTT
TRBJ1-4 TRBV2 TRBD1 - CASRTGVGEKLFF TGTGCCAGCAGGACAGGGGTTGGTGAAAAACTGTTTTTT
TRBJ1-2 TRBV6-1 TRBD1 once CASNTGAENYGYTF TGTGCCAGCAACACAGGGGCGGAAAACTATGGCTACACCTTC
TRBJ1-2 TRBV6-5 - - CASLGVANYGYTF TGTGCCAGCCTTGGTGTAGCTAACTATGGCTACACCTTC
TRBJ1-1 TRBV7-9 - - CASSLEVKTSEAFF TGTGCCAGCAGCTTAGAGGTAAAGACCTCTGAAGCTTTCTTT
TRBJ1-6 TRBV7-3 - - CASSANAGSPLHF TGTGCCAGCAGCGCCAATGCGGGGTCACCCCTCCACTTT
TRBJ2-1 TRBV1 - - CTSSQNQFNEQFF TGCACCAGCAGCCAAAATCAATTCAATGAGCAGTTCTTC
TRBJ2-1 TRBV7-6 - - CASSLEAVGGSSYNEQFF TGTGCCAGCAGCTTAGAAGCCGTCGGAGGAAGCTCCTACAATGAGCAGTTCTTC
TRBJ1-3 TRBV11-2 - once CASSFPGRFGNTIYF TGTGCCAGCAGCTTTCCGGGGCGTTTTGGAAACACCATATATTTT
TRBJ1-1 TRBV19 TRBD1 - CATRTGNFENTEAFF TGTGCCACTCGGACAGGGAACTTTGAGAACACTGAAGCTTTCTTT
TRBJ1-6 TRBV29-1 TRBD1 - CSARTGNNSPLHF TGCAGCGCCAGGACAGGGAATAATTCACCCCTCCACTTT
TRBJ1-2 TRBV10-3 - - CAISESNGQAATF TGTGCCATCAGTGAGTCGAACGGCCAGGCGGCCACCTTC
TRBJ2-5 TRBV2 TRBD2 - CASSLRPGGLAAVRTKETQYF TGTGCCAGCAGTCTCCGCCCCGGGGGACTAGCTGCCGTTAGAACTAAAGAGACCCAGTACTTC
TRBJ2-5 TRBV5-1 TRBD1 - CASSYRGQETQYF TGCGCCAGCAGCTACAGGGGACAAGAGACCCAGTACTTC
TRBJ1-3 TRBV19 - - CASTRRESRSGNTIYF TGTGCCAGTACCCGGCGGGAATCCCGCTCTGGAAACACCATATATTTT
TRBJ2-5 TRBV7-8 - - CASSPFFVYRETQYF TGTGCCAGCAGCCCCTTCTTTGTCTACCGAGAGACCCAGTACTTC
TRBJ2-2 TRBV25-1 - - CASTGTGFGELFF TGTGCCAGCACCGGGACTGGTTTCGGGGAGCTGTTTTTT
TRBJ2-7 TRBV19 - - CASSTQGVNEQYF TGTGCCAGTAGTACACAGGGAGTGAACGAGCAGTACTTC
TRBJ1-6 TRBV5-6 - - CASSLITKNSPLHF TGTGCCAGCAGCTTGATAACAAAGAATTCACCCCTCCACTTT
TRBJ2-1 TRBV6-6 - many CASSYGREQFF TGTGCCAGCAGTTACGGGCGGGAGCAGTTCTTC
TRBJ1-5 TRBV6-1 - medium-sized CASSADGNQPQHF TGTGCCAGCAGTGCGGACGGGAATCAGCCCCAGCATTTT
TRBJ2-5 TRBV6-5 TRBD2 - CASSYSSAGGSKTQYF TGTGCCAGCAGTTACTCGTCCGCGGGGGGGTCCAAGACCCAGTACTTC
TRBJ2-5 TRBV18 TRBD1 once CASSPGQGQETQYF TGTGCCAGCTCACCCGGACAGGGACAAGAGACCCAGTACTTC
TRBJ1-2 TRBV5-4 - - CASSLARDYGYTF TGTGCCAGCAGCTTGGCCAGGGACTATGGCTACACCTTC
TRBJ2-3 TRBV6-5 TRBD1 - CASIPGGRTDTQYF TGTGCCAGCATCCCAGGGGGTAGGACAGATACGCAGTATTTT
TRBJ2-7 TRBV4-2 - - CASSQGGSYEQYF TGTGCCAGCAGCCAAGGGGGTTCCTACGAGCAGTACTTC
TRBJ2-1 TRBV4-2 - - CASSQDTRLNEQFF TGTGCCAGCAGCCAAGATACGAGACTCAATGAGCAGTTCTTC
TRBJ1-6 TRBV9 TRBD1 - CASSGPRGQGYSPLHF TGTGCCAGCAGCGGCCCAAGGGGACAGGGTTATTCACCCCTCCACTTT
TRBJ2-3 TRBV10-3 - - CAISDPGRGTSTDTQYF TGTGCCATCAGTGATCCGGGCAGGGGCACTAGCACAGATACGCAGTATTTT
TRBJ2-1 TRBV10-1 - - CASSAIGGRNEQFF TGCGCCAGCAGTGCCATCGGGGGCCGCAATGAGCAGTTCTTC
TRBJ2-7 TRBV29-1 TRBD1 once CSGGTGTFEQYF TGCAGCGGCGGGACAGGCACCTTCGAGCAGTACTTC
TRBJ1-4 TRBV7-9 TRBD1 few CASSPSGTGKLFF TGTGCCAGCAGCCCCTCCGGGACAGGGAAACTGTTTTTT
TRBJ2-1 TRBV6-5 - - CASSSGPITYNEQFF TGTGCCAGCAGTTCAGGGCCAATCACCTACAATGAGCAGTTCTTC
TRBJ2-2 TRBV5-1 TRBD1 - CASSLSWGQTNTGELFF TGCGCCAGCAGCCTGTCTTGGGGACAGACGAACACCGGGGAGCTGTTTTTT
TRBJ1-4 TRBV18 - - CASSAPNEKLFF TGTGCCAGCTCCGCACCCAACGAAAAACTGTTTTTT
TRBJ1-4 TRBV19 - - CASSISGGGNEKLFF TGTGCCAGTAGTATTTCGGGAGGTGGTAATGAAAAACTGTTTTTT
TRBJ1-1 TRBV30 - once CAWSVRRGVGTEAFF TGTGCCTGGAGTGTACGCAGAGGGGTGGGCACTGAAGCTTTCTTT
TRBJ1-1 TRBV18 - - CASLENTEAFF TGTGCCAGCTTAGAGAACACTGAAGCTTTCTTT
TRBJ2-7 TRBV6-6 - - CASSNSAGASYEQYF TGTGCCAGCAGCAACTCGGCGGGGGCCTCCTACGAGCAGTACTTC
TRBJ2-7 TRBV19 - - CASSPAGEGAYEQYF TGTGCCAGTAGTCCCGCCGGGGAGGGGGCCTACGAGCAGTACTTC
TRBJ1-5 TRBV19 - - CASSIWGGSGNQPQHF TGTGCCAGTAGTATATGGGGTGGATCGGGCAATCAGCCCCAGCATTTT
TRBJ1-2 TRBV10-3 - few CATGWPSGYTF TGTGCCACCGGGTGGCCAAGCGGCTACACCTTC
TRBJ1-2 TRBV7-6 - - CASSLDGGNGYTF TGTGCCAGCAGCTTAGATGGGGGGAACGGCTACACCTTC
TRBJ2-5 TRBV30 TRBD2 once CAWTMTSGGPNF TGTGCCTGGACTATGACTAGCGGGGGGCCCAACTTC